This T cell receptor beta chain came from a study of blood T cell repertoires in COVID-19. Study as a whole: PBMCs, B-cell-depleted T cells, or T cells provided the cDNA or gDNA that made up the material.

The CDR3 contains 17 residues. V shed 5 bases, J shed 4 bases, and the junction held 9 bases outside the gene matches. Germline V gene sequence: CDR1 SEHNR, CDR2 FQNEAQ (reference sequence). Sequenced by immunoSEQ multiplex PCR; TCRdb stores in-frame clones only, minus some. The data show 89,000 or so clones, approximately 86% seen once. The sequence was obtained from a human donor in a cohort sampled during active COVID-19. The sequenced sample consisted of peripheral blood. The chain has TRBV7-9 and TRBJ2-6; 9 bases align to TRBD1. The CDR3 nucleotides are TGTGCCAGCAGCCCTAAATGGACAGGGGCCGGGGCCAACGTCCTGACTTTC. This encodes CASSPKWTGAGANVLTF.